This is a list of T cell receptor beta chains from one sample in a study of regulatory T cells in long-lasting Graves disease. From the multiplex PCR reads, TCRdb called clonotypes with MiXCR, one entry per CDR3 protein. The table includes 500,000 to 700,000 distinct CDR3 sequences, about 15% detected once. These data also formed part of another study, on T cells in Graves' hyperthyroidism and ophthalmopathy.

Source: peripheral blood mononuclear cells (PBMCs), taken at new diagnosis, from a patient treated with antithyroid drugs. Source of these receptors: a woman aged 25 to 39 with Graves disease. CDR3s include the opening cysteine and the closing phenylalanine or tryptophan. The D gene is left open where the match is weak. The size field is filled for only some rows; it gives once, few, many or a size class.

cdr3_aa j_call d_call v_call clone_size
CSASRTSGASYEQYF TRBJ2-7 TRBD2 TRBV20-1 few
CASSPPSRQNYEQYF TRBJ2-7 . TRBV18 .
CASRLGAWDSPLHF TRBJ1-6 . TRBV6-1 many
CAWSAGTGWNQPQHF TRBJ1-5 TRBD1 TRBV30 many
CASSPPRDRGRQPQHF TRBJ1-5 TRBD1 TRBV11-3 many
CASSLTLSMNTEAFF TRBJ1-1 . TRBV12-3/TRBV12-4 many
CASSVGPGFYEQYF TRBJ2-7 . TRBV9 .
CASSPGNGQGAHGYTF TRBJ1-2 TRBD1 TRBV9 few
CASSFTSGIRSGELFF TRBJ2-2 TRBD2 TRBV5-1 .
CASSLAMGTDTQYF TRBJ2-3 . TRBV7-2 .
CATRGAGTEETQYF TRBJ2-5 . TRBV24-1 .
CASSPRSSGGETQYF TRBJ2-5 TRBD2 TRBV12-3/TRBV12-4 many
CSARAGTQETQYF TRBJ2-5 . TRBV29-1 .
CASSSHTGTSGNTGELFF TRBJ2-2 TRBD2 TRBV6-5 many
CASSYGDTSGNTIYF TRBJ1-3 . TRBV6-5 many
CASSARPGTSTGELFF TRBJ2-2 . TRBV19 .
CASSLGPGSTQYF TRBJ2-3 . TRBV28 few
CASTVQGSNYGYTF TRBJ1-2 . TRBV28 many
CASREEGRRLQPQHF TRBJ1-5 . TRBV6-2/TRBV6-3 many
CASSQMTGGNYGYTF TRBJ1-2 . TRBV3-1 few
CASSSQWNQPQHF TRBJ1-5 . TRBV28 many
CASSVGTTTNEKLFF TRBJ1-4 . TRBV9 few
CASSISGTGVYTF TRBJ1-2 . TRBV19 many
CSATLGPRGRSWYEQYF TRBJ2-7 TRBD2 TRBV20-1 .
CAWSSRWRNTEAFF TRBJ1-1 . TRBV30 few
CASSQVQGAWAFF TRBJ1-1 TRBD1 TRBV14 .
CASSGGGGANTIYF TRBJ1-3 . TRBV10-2 .
CASSYSWSNTEAFF TRBJ1-1 . TRBV6-5 .
CASSTEYEQYF TRBJ2-7 . TRBV6-1 .
CASSLGAGGNQPQHF TRBJ1-5 TRBD1 TRBV5-1 few
CASSQDSLAVAFF TRBJ1-1 . TRBV4-1 .
CASSTQGGSPTDTQYF TRBJ2-3 . TRBV28 many
CASSFLGGSPLHF TRBJ1-6 . TRBV7-2 .
CASSSDGTEAFF TRBJ1-1 . TRBV12-3/TRBV12-4 many
CAWSGGLAGGQNEQFF TRBJ2-1 TRBD2 TRBV30 .
CAWAPGQGRDIQYF TRBJ2-4 TRBD1 TRBV30 .
CASSYSRDNEKLFF TRBJ1-4 . TRBV6-2/TRBV6-3 many
CASRYGGTVSPETQYF TRBJ2-5 . TRBV12-3/TRBV12-4 many
CASSTRGLADSYNEQFF TRBJ2-1 TRBD2 TRBV19 many
CASSLDNRVGELFF TRBJ2-2 . TRBV5-1 .
CASSFIAGGPGEQYF TRBJ2-7 TRBD2 TRBV11-2 many
CASYPSHSPRDWAGSAYNEQFF TRBJ2-1 . TRBV27 few
CASSPIAGIHEQYF TRBJ2-7 . TRBV7-7 few
CASQDRVRETQYF TRBJ2-5 TRBD1 TRBV19 few
CASSDSGGGTNEKLFF TRBJ1-4 . TRBV25-1 .
CASSAFQGAGELFF TRBJ2-2 TRBD1 TRBV6-1 .
CASAVRLDRYEGDTEAFF TRBJ1-1 . TRBV2 many